Shown below are 10 T cell receptor beta chains from a single sample sequenced in a study of T-cell reconstitution after alpha-beta-depleted transplantation in children (TCRdb year 2016). Library preparation employed PCR. Sequencing relied on an Illumina HiSeq 2500. TCR libraries were prepared with molecular barcoding, using unique molecular identifiers to normalize TCRbeta repertoire quantification. The raw public data were reprocessed by TCRdb itself: fastp quality trimming at Q25, MiXCR clonotype calling, in-frame beta chains only. Each CDR3 protein appears once, grouped with its most common genes and DNA. Counted in this sample were hundreds of thousands of distinct CDR3 sequences; 16% of them appeared once. Together, the top ten hold around 5.3% of the sample. According to the study, the label for this sample's treatment or condition signals: allogeneic hematopoietic cell transplantation with graft depleted of TCRalphabeta T cells and CD19 B cells.

Here the sequenced sample was PBMCs, mostly from graft donor cells, taken 360 days after TCRalphabeta/CD19-depleted stem cell transplant. Every receptor here comes from a male patient younger than 18 who had a stem cell transplant for acute lymphoblastic leukemia, so the T cells may come from the graft donor.

This clonotype occurred a few times. CDR3 amino acids: CASSFKTSGTYEQYF. The CDR3 DNA follows: TGTGCCAGCAGTTTTAAAACTAGCGGTACCTACGAGCAGTACTTC. This chain uses TRBV12-3 or TRBV12-4 with TRBJ2-7, with 8 bases aligning to TRBD2. V gave up 3 bases and J gave up 2 bases; unmatched junction bases: 6. This CDR3 is 15 amino acids long.

V usage is TRBV10-3 and J usage is TRBJ2-7; 9 bases are shared with TRBD1. The CDR3 has 13 residues. V was pared by 10 bases and J by 2 bases, with 6 bases of the junction left unmatched. Germline CDR1 ENHRY, CDR2 SYGVKD. The DNA for the CDR3 is TGTGCCACCGAGGGACAGGGTCCCTACGAGCAGTACTTC. Amino acids: CATEGQGPYEQYF.

The V gene is TRBV29-1, the J gene TRBJ1-1, with D maybe TRBD1 (5 bases). Germline assignment: CDR1 SQVTM and CDR2 ANQGSEA. V lost 8 bases to trimming and J lost 8 bases, with 12 bases between them. The CDR3 is made up of 10 amino acids. CDR3: CSIADSEAFF. The CDR3 DNA reads TGCAGCATTGCCGACAGCGAAGCTTTCTTT.

CDR3 amino acids: CASSIGGHGYTF. Here the CDR3 DNA reads TGTGCCAGTAGTATCGGGGGACATGGCTACACCTTC. The chain links TRBV19 to TRBJ1-2, with a weak D call TRBD1 (5 bases). CDR1 is LNHDA, CDR2 SQIVND, per germline (reference sequence). V lost 3 bases, J lost 6 bases, and 8 bases lay in between. The CDR3 loop spans 12 amino acids.

Many counts were recorded for this clonotype. The V call is TRBV2, the J call TRBJ2-3; unclear D gene. The V end was cut by 4 bases, the J end by 0 bases, with 14 bases between. Germline V gene sequence: CDR1 SNHLY, CDR2 FYNNEI. The CDR3 is made up of 16 amino acids. The CDR3 loop is CASSVRAKFSTDTQYF. Written as DNA, the CDR3 is TGTGCCAGCAGTGTAAGGGCCAAATTCAGCACAGATACGCAGTATTTT.

In this sample, this clonotype turned up a few times. Here the CDR3 reads CASSPGVAGRNNEQFF. CDR3 bases: TGTGCCAGCAGTCCAGGGGTAGCGGGACGCAACAATGAGCAGTTCTTC. The J gene is TRBJ2-1, the V gene TRBV11-2; 8 nucleotides align to TRBD2. From germline, CDR1 is SGHAT and CDR2 FQNNGV. This CDR3 is built from 16 residues. V dropped 6 bases and J dropped 5; count of bases not matched to a gene: 12.

This clonotype was observed many times. The rearrangement uses TRBV29-1 and TRBJ2-7, with TRBD1 as a possible D gene (5 bases). CDR3 length: 11 residues. Germline CDR1 reads SQVTM; CDR2 reads ANQGSEA. V shed 2 bases and J shed 7 bases, with 9 bases lying between them. CDR3 region: CSVEKGYEQYF. In DNA form, the CDR3 reads TGCAGCGTTGAAAAGGGGTATGAGCAGTACTTC.

Comments on this clonotype: A junction boundary mismatches the germline segment, possibly from a read error. The genes are TRBV10-1 and TRBJ2-7; possible D gene TRBD1, 5 bases. The CDR3 is 16 residues long. The germline CDR1 and CDR2 sequences are WNHNN and SYGVQD (reference sequence). CDR3 DNA: TGCGCCAGCAGTGACCGGACGACCTTGGGGCTTTACGAGCAGTGCTTC. Its protein is CASSDRTTLGLYEQCF.

The gene calls are TRBV18 and TRBJ2-1; 7 nucleotides agree with TRBD2. Germline assignment: CDR1 KGHSH and CDR2 LQKENI. The CDR3 contains 15 residues. The J segment lost 3 bases and the V segment lost 4 bases, leaving 6 bases of the junction unmatched. CDR3 sequence (DNA): TGTGCCAGCTCACTGGCGGGAGATATCTACAATGAGCAGTTCTTC. Residues: CASSLAGDIYNEQFF.

In its sample, this clonotype was seen once. The chain combines TRBV20-1 with TRBJ2-3, with a possible D match to TRBD1 (6 bases). CDR1 and CDR2 from the germline V gene are DFQATT and SNEGSKA (reference sequence). The CDR3 runs 15 residues. V lost 1 base to trimming and J lost 2 bases, with 13 bases between them. This CDR3 is CSARVRSGVTDTQYF. CDR3 coding DNA: TGCAGTGCTAGAGTGCGGTCAGGGGTCACAGATACGCAGTATTTT.